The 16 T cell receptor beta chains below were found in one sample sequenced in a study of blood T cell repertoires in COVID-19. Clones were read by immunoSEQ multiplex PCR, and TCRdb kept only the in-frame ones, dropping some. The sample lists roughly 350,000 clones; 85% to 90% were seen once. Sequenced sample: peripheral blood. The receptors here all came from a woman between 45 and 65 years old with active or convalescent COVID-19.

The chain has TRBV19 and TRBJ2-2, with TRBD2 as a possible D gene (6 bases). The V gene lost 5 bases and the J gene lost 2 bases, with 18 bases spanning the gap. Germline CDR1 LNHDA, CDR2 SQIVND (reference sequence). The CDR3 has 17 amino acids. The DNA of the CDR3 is TGTGCCAGTAGTTGGCCCCGGACTATTGATAACACCGGGGAGCTGTTTTTT. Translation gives CASSWPRTIDNTGELFF.

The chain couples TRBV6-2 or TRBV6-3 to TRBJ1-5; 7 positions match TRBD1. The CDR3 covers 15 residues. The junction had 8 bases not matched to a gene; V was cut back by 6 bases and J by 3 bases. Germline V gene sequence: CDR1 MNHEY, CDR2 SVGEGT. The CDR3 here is CASSPGQAINQPQHF. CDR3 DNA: TGTGCCAGCAGCCCTGGACAGGCCATCAATCAGCCCCAGCATTTT.

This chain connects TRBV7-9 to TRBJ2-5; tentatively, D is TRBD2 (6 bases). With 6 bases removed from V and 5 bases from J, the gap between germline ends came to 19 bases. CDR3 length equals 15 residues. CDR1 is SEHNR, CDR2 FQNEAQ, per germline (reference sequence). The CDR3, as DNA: TGTGCCAGCAGACTTCAAGACAAGGGGAGGGAGACCCAGTACTTC. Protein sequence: CASRLQDKGRETQYF.

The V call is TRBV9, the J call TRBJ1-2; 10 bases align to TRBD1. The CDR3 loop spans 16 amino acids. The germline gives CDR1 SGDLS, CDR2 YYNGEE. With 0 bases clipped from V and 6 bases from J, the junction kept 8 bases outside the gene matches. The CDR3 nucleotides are TGTGCCAGCAGCGTAGTTCCGAGACAGGGGGCTGATGGCTACACCTTC. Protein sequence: CASSVVPRQGADGYTF.

CDR3 sequence: CASSAGEGTQYF. Written as DNA, the CDR3 is TGTGCCAGCAGCGCGGGAGAGGGGACCCAGTACTTC. V gene TRBV3-1 (or the pseudogene TRBV3-2) combines with J gene TRBJ2-5, with 7 bases lining up with TRBD2. The trim removed 5 bases at V and 7 bases at J, leaving 4 bases unmatched. Germline V gives CDR1 LGHDT, CDR2 YNNKEL (reference sequence). The CDR3 totals 12 residues.

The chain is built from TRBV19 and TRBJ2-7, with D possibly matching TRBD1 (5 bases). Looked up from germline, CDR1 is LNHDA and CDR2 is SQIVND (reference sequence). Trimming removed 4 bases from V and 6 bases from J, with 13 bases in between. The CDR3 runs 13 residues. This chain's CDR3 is CASSTPDNREQYF. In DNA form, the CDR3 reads TGTGCCAGTAGTACCCCGGACAACCGCGAGCAGTACTTC.

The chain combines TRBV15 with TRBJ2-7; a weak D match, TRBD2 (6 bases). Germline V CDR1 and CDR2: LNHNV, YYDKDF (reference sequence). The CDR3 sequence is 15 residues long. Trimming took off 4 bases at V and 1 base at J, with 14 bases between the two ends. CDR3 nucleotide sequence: TGTGCCACCAGCACCTCGCGGGGTATATCCTACGAGCAGTACTTC. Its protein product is CATSTSRGISYEQYF.

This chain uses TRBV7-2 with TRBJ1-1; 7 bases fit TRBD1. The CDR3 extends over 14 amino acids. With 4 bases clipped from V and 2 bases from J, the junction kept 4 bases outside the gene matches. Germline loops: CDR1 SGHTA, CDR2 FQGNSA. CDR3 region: CASSWGTANTEAFF. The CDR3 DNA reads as TGTGCCAGCAGCTGGGGGACAGCCAACACTGAAGCTTTCTTT.

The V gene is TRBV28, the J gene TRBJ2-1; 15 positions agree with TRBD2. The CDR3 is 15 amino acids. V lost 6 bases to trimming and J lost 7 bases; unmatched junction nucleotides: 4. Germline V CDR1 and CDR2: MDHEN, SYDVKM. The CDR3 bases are TGTGCCAGCAGGGGACTAGCGGGAGGAAGGAATGAGCAGTTCTTC. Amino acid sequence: CASRGLAGGRNEQFF.

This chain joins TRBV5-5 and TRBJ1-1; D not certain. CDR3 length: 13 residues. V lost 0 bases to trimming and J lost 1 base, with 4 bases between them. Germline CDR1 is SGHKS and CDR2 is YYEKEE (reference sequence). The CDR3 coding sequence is TGTGCCAGCAGCTTGGAGAGGAACACTGAAGCTTTCTTT. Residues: CASSLERNTEAFF. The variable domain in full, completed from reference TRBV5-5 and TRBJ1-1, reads DAGVTQSPTHLIKTRGQQVTLRCSPISGHKSVSWYQQVLGQGPQFIFQYYEKEERGRGNFPDRFSARQFPNYSSELNVNALLLGDSALYLCASSLERNTEAFFGQGTRLTVV.

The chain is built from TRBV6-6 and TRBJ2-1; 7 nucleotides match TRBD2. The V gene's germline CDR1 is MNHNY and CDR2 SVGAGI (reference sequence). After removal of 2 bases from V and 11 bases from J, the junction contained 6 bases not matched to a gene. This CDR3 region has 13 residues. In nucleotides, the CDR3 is TGTGCCAGCAGTTACCCTAGCGGAAACAAGCAGTTCTTC. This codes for CASSYPSGNKQFF.

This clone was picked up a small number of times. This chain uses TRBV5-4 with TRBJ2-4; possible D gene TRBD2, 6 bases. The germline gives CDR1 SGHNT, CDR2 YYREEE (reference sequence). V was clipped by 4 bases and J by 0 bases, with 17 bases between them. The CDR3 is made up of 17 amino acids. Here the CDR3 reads CASSPGGLATAKNIQYF. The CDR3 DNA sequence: TGTGCCAGCAGCCCTGGGGGTCTAGCGACAGCCAAAAACATTCAGTACTTC.

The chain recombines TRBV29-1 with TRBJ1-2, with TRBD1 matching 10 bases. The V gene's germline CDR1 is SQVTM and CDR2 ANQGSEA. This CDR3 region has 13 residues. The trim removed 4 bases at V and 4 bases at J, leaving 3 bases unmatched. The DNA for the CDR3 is TGCAGCGTTGGGACAGGGGGTGCCTATGGCTACACCTTC. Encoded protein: CSVGTGGAYGYTF.

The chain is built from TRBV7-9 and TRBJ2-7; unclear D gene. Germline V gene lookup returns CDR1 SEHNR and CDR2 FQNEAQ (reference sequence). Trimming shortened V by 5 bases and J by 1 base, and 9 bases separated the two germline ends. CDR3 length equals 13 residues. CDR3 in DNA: TGTGCCAGCAGCCCTTATTTGTCCTACGAGCAGTACTTC. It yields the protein CASSPYLSYEQYF.

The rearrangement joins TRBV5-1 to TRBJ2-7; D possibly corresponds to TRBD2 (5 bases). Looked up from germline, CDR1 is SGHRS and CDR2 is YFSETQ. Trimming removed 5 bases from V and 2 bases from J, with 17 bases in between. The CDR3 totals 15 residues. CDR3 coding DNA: TGCGCCAGCAGTCCTAACTCGGGGAACCCCTACGAGCAGTACTTC. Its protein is CASSPNSGNPYEQYF.

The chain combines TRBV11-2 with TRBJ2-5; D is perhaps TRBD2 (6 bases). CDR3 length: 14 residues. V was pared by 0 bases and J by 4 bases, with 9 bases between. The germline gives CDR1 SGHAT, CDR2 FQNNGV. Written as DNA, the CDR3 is TGTGCCAGCAGCTTAGATCACGGGGGAGAGACCCAGTACTTC. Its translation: CASSLDHGGETQYF.